This T cell receptor (beta chain) originates from a study of T cell responses to AZD1222 COVID-19 vaccine. Study results and limitations: Unmutated regions of variants are reportedly targeted by nearly half of spike-specific TCRs. Following two doses of AZD1222, Spike-specific TCR breadth and depth rose. Researchers report vaccine-associated CD4 TCRs spanning spike, with dominance at 160-218 and 743-854.

Measured with immunoSEQ multiplex PCR; TCRdb has only the in-frame clones, and not every one. The sample carries about 150,000 clones, around 93% recorded once. The table lists this clone with a count of one. The antigen is undetermined. The CDR3 runs to 14 residues. In germline, CDR1 is SGDLS, CDR2 YYNGEE. The V end lost 0 bases, the J end lost 2 bases, and 6 bases lay between the germline ends. This chain links TRBV9 with TRBJ1-5; no clear D. The specimen was peripheral blood, collected 28 days after the second AZD1222 dose. The receptor was derived from an adult who received the AZD1222 COVID-19 vaccine. CDR3 in amino acids: CASSVEDGNQPQHF. In DNA, the CDR3 is TGTGCCAGCAGCGTAGAGGACGGCAATCAGCCCCAGCATTTT.